Below are 23 T cell receptor beta chains sequenced from a single sample in a study of T cell responses to AZD1222 COVID-19 vaccine. Clones were read by immunoSEQ multiplex PCR, and TCRdb kept only the in-frame ones, dropping some. This table holds 100,000 to 150,000 clones, less than 95% found once. Sequences were derived from peripheral blood, sampled on day 0 of MenACWY control vaccination. These receptors originate from an adult in good health.

V is TRBV27 and J is TRBJ2-3; 9 bases match TRBD1. Per the germline V gene, CDR1 is MNHEY and CDR2 is SMNVEV (reference sequence). The CDR3 sequence is 16 residues long. V gave up 4 bases and J gave up 3 bases; unmatched junction bases: 8. CDR3 loop: CASSSYRDRVTDTQYF. In DNA, the CDR3 is TGTGCCAGCAGTTCCTACCGGGACAGGGTGACAGATACGCAGTATTTT.

The chain combines TRBV27 with TRBJ2-7, with D tentatively TRBD2 (6 bases). Germline V CDR1 and CDR2: MNHEY, SMNVEV (reference sequence). V was shortened by 4 bases and J by 2 bases, with 21 bases between the two germline ends. This CDR3 is built from 17 residues. CDR3 sequence reads: CASSSHVRSGGTYEQYF. The CDR3 DNA is TGTGCCAGCAGTTCTCACGTCCGTTCCGGGGGAACCTACGAGCAGTACTTC.

The V gene is TRBV5-4, the J gene TRBJ1-2; 8 bases line up with TRBD1. The V segment lost 4 bases and the J segment 0 bases; nucleotides outside the gene matches: 11. The CDR3 covers 17 residues. Germline-derived CDR1 and CDR2 are SGHNT and YYREEE (reference sequence). CDR3 DNA sequence: TGTGCCAGCAGCCCAGGGGGCGCGGGGGGGGCTAACTATGGCTACACCTTC. Translated: CASSPGGAGGANYGYTF.

The chain couples TRBV7-2 to TRBJ2-1; 12 nucleotides agree with TRBD2. This CDR3 contains 16 residues. V shed 6 bases, J shed 2 bases, and the junction held 5 bases outside the gene matches. The V gene's germline CDR1 is SGHTA and CDR2 FQGNSA. The CDR3, as DNA: TGTGCCAGCAGGACTAGCGGGAGTTCGGCCTACAATGAGCAGTTCTTC. It is translated as CASRTSGSSAYNEQFF.

The chain is built from TRBV5-1 and TRBJ2-1, with D perhaps matching TRBD1 or TRBD2 (5 bases each). CDR1 is SGHRS and CDR2 is YFSETQ in the germline V gene. The V and J ends lost 2 bases and 8 bases respectively, with 11 bases between them. The CDR3 is 13 amino acids. CDR3 sequence reads: CASSFDWGYEQFF. CDR3 nucleotide sequence: TGCGCCAGCAGCTTCGACTGGGGGTATGAGCAGTTCTTC.

The rearrangement links TRBV5-4 to TRBJ2-3, with 9 bases identical to TRBD1. The V and J ends lost 4 bases and 5 bases, in that order; junction bases with no gene match: 8. The CDR3 consists of 15 residues. Germline assignment: CDR1 SGHNT and CDR2 YYREEE (reference sequence). This chain's CDR3 is CASSPIGTGIDTQYF. The CDR3 DNA follows: TGTGCCAGCAGCCCGATCGGGACAGGGATAGATACGCAGTATTTT.

The V and J genes are TRBV2 and TRBJ2-3, with 12 bases identical to TRBD2. The CDR3 spans 22 residues. With 7 bases clipped from V and 4 bases from J, the junction kept 27 bases outside the gene matches. Germline CDR1 SNHLY, CDR2 FYNNEI. CDR3 amino acids: CASNWAELVLIETSGSSDTQYF. CDR3 in DNA: TGTGCCAGCAATTGGGCTGAATTGGTGCTGATTGAGACTAGCGGGAGTTCAGATACGCAGTATTTT.

The chain links TRBV7-9 to TRBJ1-5; maybe TRBD1 (6 bases). CDR1 and CDR2 (germline): SEHNR, FQNEAQ (reference sequence). CDR3 length: 15 amino acids. Trimming took off 3 bases at V and 2 bases at J, with 11 bases between the two ends. CDR3 protein: CASSFTGGGNQPQHF. The CDR3 coding sequence is TGTGCCAGCAGCTTTACCGGGGGCGGCAATCAGCCCCAGCATTTT.

The CDR3 region has the DNA TGTGCCACCAGTGATATTGCCGGCAGGGCGAGTGGGGAGCAGTACTTC. Its protein is CATSDIAGRASGEQYF. The chain recombines TRBV24-1 with TRBJ2-7; D may be TRBD1 (5 bases). The germline V gene encodes CDR1 KGHDR and CDR2 SFDVKD. This CDR3 contains 16 residues. Trimming removed 3 bases at V and 7 bases at J, with 21 bases between.

This chain connects TRBV3-1 (or the pseudogene TRBV3-2) to TRBJ2-1; 10 nucleotides line up with TRBD2. Germline CDR1 is LGHDT and CDR2 is YNNKEL (reference sequence). The CDR3 covers 16 residues. V trimming: 0 bases; J trimming: 4 bases; junction bases outside the gene matches: 3. The CDR3 here is CASSQELAGMYNEQFF. CDR3 DNA sequence: TGTGCCAGCAGCCAAGAACTAGCGGGAATGTACAATGAGCAGTTCTTC.

The rearrangement uses TRBV18 and TRBJ1-2, with 7 bases matching TRBD1. Germline values: CDR1 KGHSH, CDR2 LQKENI. CDR3 length equals 14 residues. With V trimmed by 5 bases and J by 6 bases, 9 bases remained unmatched. In DNA form, the CDR3 reads TGTGCCAGCTCAACGGCGGGACAGAAAAATGGCTACACCTTC. Amino acids: CASSTAGQKNGYTF.

The J gene is TRBJ2-7, the V gene TRBV7-9; D is ambiguous. The CDR3 loop spans 14 amino acids. V was trimmed by 2 bases and J by 0 bases, leaving 8 bases between them. Germline CDR1 and CDR2: SEHNR and FQNEAQ (reference sequence). This chain's CDR3 is CASSLTKSSYEQYF. The CDR3, as DNA: TGTGCCAGCAGCTTAACTAAAAGCTCCTACGAGCAGTACTTC.

The rearrangement links TRBV28 to TRBJ1-5; D gene uncertain. The V gene lost 4 bases and the J gene lost 6 bases, with 7 bases spanning the gap. Germline CDR1 is MDHEN and CDR2 is SYDVKM. The CDR3 spans 12 residues. The CDR3 nucleotides read TGTGCCAGCAGTTCTTCTAGTCAGCCCCAGCATTTT. It codes for CASSSSSQPQHF.

This clone was recorded once. V is TRBV7-2 and J is TRBJ2-1, with 8 bases that match TRBD2. The CDR3 is made up of 14 amino acids. In germline, CDR1 is SGHTA, CDR2 FQGNSA. With 5 bases clipped from V and 8 bases from J, the junction kept 8 bases outside the gene matches. CDR3 sequence reads: CASSPRTSTYEQFF. The DNA of the CDR3 is TGTGCCAGCAGCCCACGGACTAGCACCTATGAGCAGTTCTTC.

This clone was picked up one time. The chain uses TRBV5-6 and TRBJ2-3; no definite D call. Germline V lookup: CDR1 SGHDT, CDR2 YYEEEE. Between the trimmed V and J ends, which lost 0 bases and 5 bases, there was a span of 13 bases. The CDR3 has 15 residues. The CDR3 reads CASSLGPIPRDTQYF. Here the CDR3 DNA reads TGTGCCAGCAGCTTGGGGCCAATACCGAGAGATACGCAGTATTTT.

The chain combines TRBV5-1 with TRBJ1-1, with TRBD1 as a possible D gene (5 bases). This CDR3 has 13 residues. Germline loops: CDR1 SGHRS, CDR2 YFSETQ. V was trimmed by 3 bases and J by 11 bases, leaving 17 bases between them. CDR3 sequence: CASSSAQGFSAFF. CDR3 DNA: TGCGCCAGCAGCTCGGCTCAGGGCTTTTCGGCTTTCTTT.

This clone was recorded only once. V is TRBV20-1 and J is TRBJ1-2; no clear D gene. The CDR3 length is 11 residues. Trimming pared 4 bases from V and 5 bases from J, leaving 8 bases between. Germline-derived CDR1 and CDR2 are DFQATT and SNEGSKA (reference sequence). CDR3 protein: CSATPVYGYTF. The CDR3, as DNA: TGCAGTGCTACCCCTGTGTATGGCTACACCTTC.

V usage is TRBV6-6 and J usage is TRBJ1-6; the D is unclear. Per germline, CDR1 MNHNY and CDR2 SVGAGI (reference sequence). The CDR3 sequence is 17 residues long. V gave up 5 bases and J gave up 10 bases, with 24 bases separating them. Here the CDR3 reads CASSPTRFEPGSSPLHF. The CDR3 nucleotides are TGTGCCAGCAGTCCTACTCGATTTGAGCCGGGTTCCTCACCCCTCCACTTT.

This chain connects TRBV15 to TRBJ1-1; 9 bases are shared with TRBD1. With 1 base clipped from V and 0 bases from J, the junction kept 6 bases outside the gene matches. The CDR3 extends over 17 amino acids. Germline assignment: CDR1 LNHNV and CDR2 YYDKDF (reference sequence). CDR3 nucleotide sequence: TGTGCCACCAGCAGAGGCACCGGGACAGGGATGAACACTGAAGCTTTCTTT. Its protein product is CATSRGTGTGMNTEAFF.

This chain links TRBV10-3 with TRBJ1-2; D perhaps matches TRBD1 (5 bases). In germline, CDR1 is ENHRY, CDR2 SYGVKD. CDR3 length: 15 amino acids. V was clipped by 2 bases and J by 3 bases, with 13 bases between them. The CDR3 reads CAISERVRGYYGYTF. In nucleotides, the CDR3 is TGTGCCATCAGTGAGAGGGTGAGGGGATACTATGGCTACACCTTC.

The V and J genes are TRBV18 and TRBJ2-7; TRBD2 matches at 8 bases. CDR3 size: 16 residues. CDR1 and CDR2 from the germline V gene are KGHSH and LQKENI. After removal of 1 base from V and 2 bases from J, the junction contained 7 bases not matched to a gene. CDR3 loop: CASSPLRTSNTYEQYV. The CDR3 DNA reads TGTGCCAGCTCACCACTCCGGACTAGCAACACCTACGAGCAGTACGTC.

Notes on this clone: The same CDR3 also results from other DNA sequences found in this sample. This chain links TRBV7-9 with TRBJ1-5; D may be TRBD1 (5 bases). CDR3 size: 14 residues. The germline V gene encodes CDR1 SEHNR and CDR2 FQNEAQ (reference sequence). Trimming stripped 2 bases from V and 0 bases from J, with 5 bases between. The DNA for the CDR3 is TGTGCCAGCAGCTTAACAGGTAGCAATCAGCCCCAGCATTTT. Protein product: CASSLTGSNQPQHF.

This chain connects TRBV28 to TRBJ2-3; tentatively, D is TRBD2 (6 bases). The germline CDR1 and CDR2 sequences are MDHEN and SYDVKM. With 3 bases removed from V and 2 bases from J, the gap between germline ends came to 12 bases. The CDR3 runs 15 residues. The DNA of the CDR3 is TGTGCCAGCAGTTTTAATAGCGGCTTCACAGATACGCAGTATTTT. Translation gives CASSFNSGFTDTQYF.